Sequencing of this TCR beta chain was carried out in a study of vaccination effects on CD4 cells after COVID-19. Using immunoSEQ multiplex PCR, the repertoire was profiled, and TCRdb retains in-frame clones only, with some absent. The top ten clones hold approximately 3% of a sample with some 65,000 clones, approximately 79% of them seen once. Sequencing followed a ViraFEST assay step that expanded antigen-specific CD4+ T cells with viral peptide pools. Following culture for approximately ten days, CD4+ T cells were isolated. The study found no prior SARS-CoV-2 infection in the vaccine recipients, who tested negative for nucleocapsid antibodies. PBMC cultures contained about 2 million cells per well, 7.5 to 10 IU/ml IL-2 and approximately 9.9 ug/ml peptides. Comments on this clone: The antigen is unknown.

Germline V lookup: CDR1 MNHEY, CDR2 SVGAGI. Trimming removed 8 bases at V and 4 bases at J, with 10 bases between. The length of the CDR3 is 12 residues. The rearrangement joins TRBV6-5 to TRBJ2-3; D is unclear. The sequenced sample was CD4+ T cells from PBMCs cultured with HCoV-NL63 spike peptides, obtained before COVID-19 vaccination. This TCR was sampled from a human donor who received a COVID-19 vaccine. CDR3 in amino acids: CASVSLPDTQYF. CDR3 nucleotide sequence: TGTGCCAGCGTCAGTCTCCCAGATACGCAGTATTTT.